The table lists the clone carrying this T cell receptor beta chain with a few counts. What it binds is not known. TCRdb reanalysed the multiplex PCR reads using MiXCR and keeps one entry per CDR3 protein. The data contain approximately 140,000 distinct CDR3 sequences, 32% of them singletons. Breast cancer patients provided tissue from their axillary draining lymph nodes. The CDR3 runs 12 residues. CDR1 and CDR2 (germline): SQVTM, ANQGSEA. The ends were cut back, 4 bases at V and 1 base at J, with 7 bases in the middle. The data were obtained in a study of breast tumors, draining lymph nodes, adjacent tissues. Study results and limitations: Tumor repertoires ranked between lymph nodes and nontumor tissue in diversity, with V and J gene preferences. Data only fit, rather than demonstrated, lymph node origin of most tumor T cells. Tumor and nontumor repertoires were significantly more similar in luminal-like than in basal-like breast cancer.

This receptor was taken from a female donor with breast cancer. Some clones in this sample may be carry-over from other donors' samples. Material: axillary lymph node tissue. The chain recombines TRBV29-1 with TRBJ1-1; D gene unclear. The CDR3 coding sequence is TGCAGCGTTGTGCGGACGAACACTGAAGCTTTCTTT. Its protein product is CSVVRTNTEAFF.